These 27 T cell receptor beta chains originate from one sample sequenced in a study of T cells after yellow fever vaccination. TCRdb reprocessed the 5' RACE reads via MiXCR and lists one record per CDR3 protein. Of about 210,000 distinct CDR3 sequences listed, 5.5% to 8.5% are singletons. The sequenced sample was CD4+ T cells sorted from PBMCs, obtained on the day of the yellow fever booster vaccination. The receptors were sampled from a man aged 25-45 years who received the YFV17D yellow fever vaccine.

This clonotype has more than one count but fewer than ten. V is TRBV7-8 and J is TRBJ2-5, with no clear D. The CDR3 covers 13 residues. Per the germline V gene, CDR1 is SGHVS and CDR2 is FQNEAQ. V gave up 8 bases and J gave up 5 bases, with 15 bases separating them. The CDR3 here is CASRVTFGETQYF. CDR3 bases: TGTGCCAGCCGCGTCACATTCGGGGAGACCCAGTACTTC.

In its sample, this clonotype was seen a few times. J is TRBJ2-5 and V is TRBV6-5; D may be TRBD1 (5 bases). Trimming took 0 bases from V and 1 from J, leaving 12 bases between them. In germline, CDR1 is MNHEY, CDR2 SVGAGI. The CDR3 spans 16 residues. CDR3 sequence reads: CASSYSARVFQETQYF. The CDR3 DNA is TGTGCCAGCAGTTACTCGGCCAGGGTATTCCAAGAGACCCAGTACTTC.

The table lists this clonotype with a few counts. The chain couples TRBV5-1 to TRBJ2-5, with 9 bases aligning to TRBD2. The CDR3 sequence is 19 residues long. In germline, CDR1 is SGHRS, CDR2 YFSETQ. After removal of 0 bases from V and 3 bases from J, the junction contained 15 bases not matched to a gene. As DNA, the CDR3 is TGCGCCAGCAGCTTGGCCTGGGCGGCTAGCGGGATAGGGGAAGAGACCCAGTACTTC. It encodes CASSLAWAASGIGEETQYF.

This clonotype came up many times. In nucleotides, the CDR3 is TGTGCCAGCAGTTACTCGTCTTGGGGCGAGCAGTACTTC. Translation: CASSYSSWGEQYF. This rearrangement joins TRBV6-6 to TRBJ2-7; D is ambiguous. The germline V gene has CDR1 MNHNY and CDR2 SVGAGI (reference sequence). Trimming took 0 bases from V and 6 from J, leaving 9 bases between them. CDR3 length: 13 residues.

The table lists this clonotype with a few counts. The gene calls are TRBV5-1 and TRBJ2-5; D not certain. The CDR3 covers 12 residues. The germline V gene has CDR1 SGHRS and CDR2 YFSETQ. V gave up 5 bases and J gave up 1 base, with 6 bases separating them. The CDR3 protein is CASRSPQETQYF. DNA of the CDR3: TGCGCCAGCAGGAGTCCCCAAGAGACCCAGTACTTC. Complete variable domain (other parts from reference TRBV5-1 and TRBJ2-5): KAGVTQTPRYLIKTRGQQVTLSCSPISGHRSVSWYQQTPGQGLQFLFEYFSETQRNKGNFPGRFSGRQFSNSRSEMNVSTLELGDSALYLCASRSPQETQYFGPGTRLLVL.

The V call is TRBV3-1, the J call TRBJ1-4, with D unresolved. This CDR3 comprises 18 residues. Germline V lookup: CDR1 LGHDT, CDR2 YNNKEL (reference sequence). V shed 0 bases and J shed 8 bases, with 22 bases lying between them. CDR3 amino acids: CASSQEKLRASRREKLFF. As DNA, the CDR3 is TGTGCCAGCAGCCAAGAAAAATTAAGGGCCTCAAGACGGGAAAAACTGTTTTTT.

The table lists this clonotype with many counts. This sequence joins TRBV6-5 and TRBJ2-1; perhaps TRBD2 as D (6 bases). Germline CDR1 and CDR2: MNHEY and SVGAGI. The V gene lost 0 bases and the J gene lost 4 bases, with 10 bases spanning the gap. The CDR3 covers 15 residues. This CDR3 reads CASSYSAGPYNEQFF. The CDR3 nucleotides read TGTGCCAGCAGTTACTCAGCGGGCCCGTACAATGAGCAGTTCTTC.

This clonotype came up a few times. The genes are TRBV20-1 and TRBJ2-3; 15 bases align to TRBD2. The V gene's germline CDR1 is DFQATT and CDR2 SNEGSKA (reference sequence). The V gene end was trimmed by 3 bases and the J gene end by 1 base; junction bases not matched to a gene: 11. The CDR3 is 19 residues long. The CDR3 bases are TGCAGTGCTAGTAGGAGGACTAGCGGGAGGGCCGAGGGCACAGATACGCAGTATTTT. Translated: CSASRRTSGRAEGTDTQYF.

This clonotype was seen only a few times. The chain joins TRBV7-9 to TRBJ1-2; D uncertain. Germline V gene lookup returns CDR1 SEHNR and CDR2 FQNEAQ (reference sequence). The CDR3 length is 15 residues. Trimming took off 4 bases at V and 0 bases at J, with 12 bases between the two ends. The DNA of the CDR3 is TGTGCCAGCAGCTACTCCGCGACATCTAACTATGGCTACACCTTC. This sequence encodes CASSYSATSNYGYTF. Filled out from reference TRBV7-9 and TRBJ1-2, the complete variable domain reads DTGVSQNPRHKITKRGQNVTFRCDPISEHNRLYWYRQTLGQGPEFLTYFQNEAQLEKSRLLSDRFSAERPKGSFSTLEIQRTEQGDSAMYLCASSYSATSNYGYTFGSGTRLTVV.

The V gene is TRBV21-1, the J gene TRBJ2-7; the table's D gene call, TRBD2, was not cross checked with the DNA. TRBV21-1 is listed as a pseudogene. This CDR3 is built from 14 residues. The CDR3 loop reads CANQRGRGAYEQYF. Here the CDR3 DNA reads TGTGCCAACCAGCGGGGTAGGGGCGCCTACGAGCAGTACTTC.

This clonotype has more than one count but fewer than ten. This chain uses TRBV30 with TRBJ2-2, with D possibly being TRBD1 (6 bases). The V gene's germline CDR1 is GTSNPN and CDR2 SVGIG (reference sequence). The CDR3 contains 14 residues. V was pared by 3 bases and J by 4 bases, with 12 bases between. CDR3 loop: CAWRPGHITGELFF. CDR3 bases: TGTGCCTGGAGACCGGGACACATCACCGGGGAGCTGTTTTTT.

This clonotype was seen repeatedly, ten times or more. The chain carries TRBV12-3 or TRBV12-4 and TRBJ2-4, with D unclear. The germline V and J ends were trimmed by 4 bases and 7 bases, with 17 bases remaining between them. The CDR3 totals 15 residues. The CDR3 loop reads CASSSGQPPRNIQYF. The DNA for the CDR3 is TGTGCCAGCAGTTCAGGTCAACCTCCGAGGAACATTCAGTACTTC.

This clonotype appeared a few times. This chain links TRBV20-1 with TRBJ1-1; TRBD1 matches 9 bases. The germline V gene encodes CDR1 DFQATT and CDR2 SNEGSKA (reference sequence). The V and J ends lost 3 bases and 3 bases, in that order; junction bases with no gene match: 5. This CDR3 comprises 14 residues. The CDR3 spells CSASQGQGHTEAFF. CDR3 in DNA: TGCAGTGCTAGTCAGGGACAGGGACACACTGAAGCTTTCTTT.

This clonotype has at least ten counts. In nucleotides, the CDR3 is TGTGCCAGCTCACCACAGGGCTCTGGGGCCAACGTCCTGACTTTC. Its translation is CASSPQGSGANVLTF. V gene TRBV18 combines with J gene TRBJ2-6, with no clear D. Per the germline V gene, CDR1 is KGHSH and CDR2 is LQKENI. The CDR3 runs 15 residues. The V gene lost 1 base and the J gene lost 0 bases, with 4 bases spanning the gap. Full variable domain (remainder filled in from reference TRBV18 and TRBJ2-6): NAGVMQNPRHLVRRRGQEARLRCSPMKGHSHVYWYRQLPEEGLKFMVYLQKENIIDESGMPKERFSAEFPKEGPSILRIQQVVRGDSAAYFCASSPQGSGANVLTFGAGSRLTVL.

For this clonotype: One end of the junction varies from germline; a read error may be responsible. The rearrangement joins TRBV5-3 to TRBJ1-4, with D uncertain. TRBV5-3 is placed among ORFs of uncertain function. The CDR3 has 13 residues. The CDR3 is CARSLVEGGKLFF. CDR3 coding DNA: TGTGCCAGGAGCTTGGTTGAGGGCGGAAAACTGTTTTTT.

The rearrangement links TRBV24-1 to TRBJ2-5; D might be TRBD1 or TRBD2, each matching 5 bases. Germline CDR1 reads KGHDR; CDR2 reads SFDVKD. The V end lost 7 bases, the J end lost 5 bases, and 10 bases lay between the germline ends. The CDR3 runs 12 residues. The CDR3 sequence is CATRGELETQYF. As DNA, the CDR3 is TGTGCCACCAGAGGGGAGTTGGAGACCCAGTACTTC.

The chain employs TRBV27 and TRBJ2-7, with 12 positions matching TRBD1. The CDR3 runs 14 residues. V dropped 6 bases and J dropped 7; count of bases not matched to a gene: 7. CDR1 is MNHEY, CDR2 SMNVEV, per germline (reference sequence). The CDR3 sequence: CASRGTGGLREQYF. The CDR3 DNA reads TGTGCCAGCAGGGGGACAGGGGGCTTACGGGAGCAGTACTTC.

This clonotype turned up a few times. This chain uses TRBV24-1 with TRBJ2-7, with TRBD1 matching over 9 bases. V shed 3 bases and J 6 bases; nucleotides not matched to a gene: 5. This CDR3 is 14 amino acids long. Germline V gene lookup returns CDR1 KGHDR and CDR2 SFDVKD. CDR3: CATSDPDRGVEQYF. CDR3 nucleotide sequence: TGTGCCACCAGTGATCCTGACAGGGGGGTCGAGCAGTACTTC.

This clonotype was seen ten or more times. The rearrangement uses TRBV7-8 and TRBJ2-7; D perhaps matches TRBD1 (6 bases). Per the germline V gene, CDR1 is SGHVS and CDR2 is FQNEAQ. V lost 5 bases to trimming and J lost 7 bases, with 12 bases between them. There are 12 residues in the CDR3. In DNA form, the CDR3 reads TGTGCCAGCAGCCCCCGTCAGGGGGAGCAGTACTTC. Amino acids: CASSPRQGEQYF.

This clonotype was counted between two and nine times. J is TRBJ1-4 and V is TRBV4-3; no reliable D call. CDR3 length: 18 amino acids. CDR1 is LGHNA and CDR2 is YSLEER in the germline V gene. The germline V and J ends were trimmed by 1 base and 0 bases, with 15 bases remaining between them. The CDR3 spells CASSQAARPPSTNEKLFF. Written as DNA, the CDR3 is TGCGCCAGCAGCCAAGCGGCCAGGCCGCCATCAACTAATGAAAAACTGTTTTTT.

This clonotype was seen just once. A much larger clone sits a single nucleotide away, making a read error possible. The genes are TRBV3-1 and TRBJ2-7; 8 bases map to TRBD2. This CDR3 contains 15 residues. Germline lookup yields CDR1 LGHDT and CDR2 YNNKEL (reference sequence). The CDR3 bases are TGTGCCAGCACCCAAGGTAATAGCGGGGTCTACGAGCAGTACTTC. Translating it yields CASTQGNSGVYEQYF.

The chain links TRBV7-8 to TRBJ2-1; 10 positions agree with TRBD2. The CDR3 runs to 18 residues. Trimming took 0 bases from V and 5 from J; bases not matched to a gene: 10. Per germline, CDR1 SGHVS and CDR2 FQNEAQ. As DNA, the CDR3 is TGTGCCAGCAGCTTAGCAAGGAAAAGGACTAGCGGTAACAATGAGCAGTTCTTC. Its translation is CASSLARKRTSGNNEQFF.

Only a few counts were recorded for this clonotype. This chain connects TRBV20-1 to TRBJ1-2; D unresolved. The ends were cut back, 6 bases at V and 6 bases at J, with 14 bases in the middle. CDR1 and CDR2 (germline): DFQATT, SNEGSKA (reference sequence). The CDR3 totals 12 residues. The CDR3 DNA follows: TGCAGTGCAAAAGGCGGGGTAGATGGCTACACCTTC. Translated, it gives CSAKGGVDGYTF.

This clonotype was detected many times. This chain uses TRBV14 with TRBJ2-3, with D possibly being TRBD1 or TRBD2 (5 bases each). V was cut by 9 bases and J by 2 bases, with 21 bases left in between. Germline CDR1 SGHDN, CDR2 FVKESK. This CDR3 has 16 amino acids. The CDR3: CAREHPPGPLTDTQYF. CDR3 DNA: TGTGCCAGGGAGCACCCTCCGGGACCCCTCACAGATACGCAGTATTTT.

In the case of this clonotype: Given a much more abundant clone one base away, this may be a read error. This chain connects TRBV20-1 to TRBJ2-3; 12 positions match TRBD2. CDR1 is DFQATT, CDR2 SNEGSKA, per germline (reference sequence). CDR3 length: 13 amino acids. With 6 bases clipped from V and 6 bases from J, the junction kept 4 bases outside the gene matches. The CDR3 here is CSAGTSGFDTQYF. The DNA of the CDR3 is TGCAGTGCCGGGACTAGCGGGTTCGATACGCAGTATTTT.

In this sample, this clonotype turned up many times. This chain uses TRBV5-1 with TRBJ2-3, with a tentative D call TRBD2 (6 bases). The germline V gene has CDR1 SGHRS and CDR2 YFSETQ. CDR3 length: 14 residues. V was clipped by 4 bases and J by 5 bases, with 14 bases between them. CDR3 nucleotide sequence: TGCGCCAGCAGCAGACTAGAGGTGGTAGATACGCAGTATTTT. Translated, it gives CASSRLEVVDTQYF.

This rearrangement joins TRBV3-1 to TRBJ2-3, with 8 positions matching TRBD2. Germline CDR1 and CDR2: LGHDT and YNNKEL (reference sequence). Germline trimming cut 8 bases from V and 2 bases from J; bases unmatched to any gene: 9. The CDR3 has 15 residues. The CDR3 nucleotides are TGTGCCAGCGCCGGGAGGGCCCTCTTCACAGATACGCAGTATTTT. Its protein is CASAGRALFTDTQYF.